Below are 27 T cell receptor beta chains sequenced from a single sample in a study of T cell responses to AZD1222 COVID-19 vaccine (dated by TCRdb to about 2021). The sample's time point label is to be understood as: baseline before first vaccination. Library generation was performed with the immunoSEQ multiplex PCR assay. TCRdb obtained this table from immuneACCESS and retained in-frame rearrangements with V and J assigned. These tables miss some clones; where compared with another copy, unresolved V genes account for less than half of the shortfall, and the remainder is unexplained. The sample table holds about 92,000 clones, of which around 90% were seen once. The ten largest clonotypes hold about 20% of the sample. The specimen comprised peripheral blood, sampled on day 0 of AZD1222 vaccination. Source of these receptors: an adult in good health.

The CDR3 spells CASSRTGGETQYF. DNA of the CDR3: TGTGCCAGCAGCCGAACGGGGGGTGAGACCCAGTACTTC. The chain carries TRBV27 and TRBJ2-5, with 7 nucleotides matching TRBD2. This CDR3 has 13 residues. Germline CDR1 is MNHEY and CDR2 is SMNVEV (reference sequence). Trimming took 6 bases from V and 5 from J; bases not matched to a gene: 6.

The rearrangement links TRBV6-4 to TRBJ1-5; TRBD1 agrees at 7 bases. V gave up 7 bases and J gave up 0 bases; unmatched junction bases: 12. Per the germline V gene, CDR1 is MRHNA and CDR2 is SNTAGT. The CDR3 is 17 residues long. The CDR3 DNA is TGTGCCAGCACCCAGGGGGACAGATGTTATAGCAATCAGCCCCAGCATTTT. Translating gives CASTQGDRCYSNQPQHF.

The chain links TRBV7-3 to TRBJ2-2; unclear D gene. The CDR3 covers 15 residues. Trimming pared 0 bases from V and 4 bases from J, leaving 9 bases between. The germline CDR1 and CDR2 sequences are SGHTA and FQGTGA. DNA for the CDR3: TGTGCCAGCAGCTTAACCCCGCAGTTCACCGGGGAGCTGTTTTTT. Translating it yields CASSLTPQFTGELFF.

V gene TRBV2 combines with J gene TRBJ1-5; tentatively, D is TRBD1 (5 bases). Trimming removed 3 bases from V and 7 bases from J, with 13 bases in between. The CDR3 extends over 14 amino acids. CDR1 and CDR2 (germline): SNHLY, FYNNEI. This CDR3 reads CASSDRAGGQPQHF. DNA for the CDR3: TGTGCCAGCAGTGACCGGGCGGGGGGACAGCCCCAGCATTTT.

This chain uses TRBV7-2 with TRBJ2-1; no clear D. From germline, CDR1 is SGHTA and CDR2 FQGNSA. This CDR3 contains 16 residues. The V end was cut by 1 base, the J end by 0 bases, with 10 bases between. This CDR3 is CASSLDWYSSYNEQFF. For the CDR3, the DNA is TGTGCCAGCAGCTTAGATTGGTATAGCTCCTACAATGAGCAGTTCTTC.

This clone was observed once. V is TRBV19 and J is TRBJ2-3; 10 bases are shared with TRBD1. Germline trimming cut 4 bases from V and 3 bases from J; bases unmatched to any gene: 4. The CDR3 covers 15 residues. Germline V CDR1 and CDR2: LNHDA, SQIVND (reference sequence). CDR3 bases: TGTGCCAGTAGTAAAGACAGGGGGCGGACAGATACGCAGTATTTT. Amino acids: CASSKDRGRTDTQYF.

The chain is built from TRBV19 and TRBJ1-4; tentatively, D is TRBD1 (6 bases). V lost 3 bases and J 0 bases, leaving 8 bases between the germline ends. The CDR3 is 15 residues long. Germline V lookup: CDR1 LNHDA, CDR2 SQIVND (reference sequence). The CDR3 spells CASSIGQTTNEKLFF. CDR3 DNA: TGTGCCAGTAGTATCGGACAGACAACTAATGAAAAACTGTTTTTT.

The chain recombines TRBV5-4 with TRBJ1-3, with 7 bases fitting TRBD1. The CDR3 is 16 residues long. Looked up from germline, CDR1 is SGHNT and CDR2 is YYREEE (reference sequence). With 0 bases clipped from V and 3 bases from J, the junction kept 6 bases outside the gene matches. The chain's CDR3 is CASSLATGLNGNTIYF. Written as DNA, the CDR3 is TGTGCCAGCAGCTTGGCGACAGGGCTTAATGGAAACACCATATATTTT.

The chain recombines TRBV25-1 with TRBJ1-2; D is unclear. The CDR3 loop spans 15 amino acids. The V end lost 8 bases, the J end lost 1 base, and 17 bases lay between the germline ends. From germline, CDR1 is MGHDK and CDR2 SYGVNS. CDR3 protein: CASQESVRSNYGYTF. Written as DNA, the CDR3 is TGTGCCAGCCAGGAGTCCGTACGGAGTAACTATGGCTACACCTTC.

This sequence joins TRBV28 and TRBJ1-2, with D uncertain. The CDR3 has 13 amino acids. V was pared by 6 bases and J by 6 bases, with 14 bases between. The V gene's germline CDR1 is MDHEN and CDR2 SYDVKM. CDR3: CASRPDHRHGYTF. CDR3 nucleotide sequence: TGTGCCAGCAGGCCCGATCACCGGCATGGCTACACCTTC.

V usage is TRBV7-9 and J usage is TRBJ1-1; 7 bases fit TRBD1. V dropped 4 bases and J dropped 3; count of bases not matched to a gene: 2. Germline loops: CDR1 SEHNR, CDR2 FQNEAQ (reference sequence). This CDR3 is 13 amino acids long. In DNA form, the CDR3 reads TGTGCCAGCAGCTCCGGGACAGACACTGAAGCTTTCTTT. Its protein is CASSSGTDTEAFF. Full variable domain (outside the CDR3, taken from reference TRBV7-9 and TRBJ1-1): DTGVSQNPRHKITKRGQNVTFRCDPISEHNRLYWYRQTLGQGPEFLTYFQNEAQLEKSRLLSDRFSAERPKGSFSTLEIQRTEQGDSAMYLCASSSGTDTEAFFGQGTRLTVV.

V and J are TRBV12-3 or TRBV12-4 and TRBJ1-4; D call uncertain. The CDR3 is made up of 11 amino acids. Trimming shortened V by 7 bases and J by 3 bases, and 3 bases separated the two germline ends. CDR3 loop: CASNSNEKLFF. The CDR3, as DNA: TGTGCCAGCAACTCTAATGAAAAACTGTTTTTT.

The chain uses TRBV7-9 and TRBJ2-3; no definite D call. This CDR3 contains 14 residues. V was clipped by 5 bases and J by 4 bases, with 13 bases between them. Germline CDR1 is SEHNR and CDR2 is FQNEAQ (reference sequence). Written as DNA, the CDR3 is TGTGCCAGCAGCCCCGGCCTTGAGTCAGATACGCAGTATTTT. It encodes CASSPGLESDTQYF.

This chain connects TRBV18 to TRBJ2-1; 8 bases match TRBD1. Germline CDR1 reads KGHSH; CDR2 reads LQKENI. V lost 5 bases, J lost 1 base, and 4 bases stayed unmatched. This CDR3 spans 15 amino acids. CDR3 residues: CASSTGTGSYNEQFF. In DNA, the CDR3 is TGTGCCAGCTCAACCGGGACAGGTTCCTACAATGAGCAGTTCTTC. The full variable domain, completed using reference TRBV18 and TRBJ2-1, is NAGVMQNPRHLVRRRGQEARLRCSPMKGHSHVYWYRQLPEEGLKFMVYLQKENIIDESGMPKERFSAEFPKEGPSILRIQQVVRGDSAAYFCASSTGTGSYNEQFFGPGTRLTVL.

The V call is TRBV30, the J call TRBJ1-5; 10 bases fit TRBD1. The V segment lost 6 bases and the J segment 0 bases; nucleotides outside the gene matches: 11. The CDR3 consists of 17 residues. Germline V gene sequence: CDR1 GTSNPN, CDR2 SVGIG (reference sequence). The CDR3 DNA reads as TGTGCCTGTGCAAAGGGGACAGGGGACAATAGCAATCAGCCCCAGCATTTT. It codes for CACAKGTGDNSNQPQHF.

This chain links TRBV19 with TRBJ1-1; D is possibly TRBD1 (6 bases). This CDR3 contains 15 residues. The germline V and J ends were trimmed by 8 bases and 0 bases, with 16 bases remaining between them. Per the germline V gene, CDR1 is LNHDA and CDR2 is SQIVND (reference sequence). The CDR3 DNA reads as TGTGCCAGTCAGACAGGTGGGGACATGAACACTGAAGCTTTCTTT. Its protein is CASQTGGDMNTEAFF.

The J gene is TRBJ2-5, the V gene TRBV6-5, with D possibly matching TRBD2 (5 bases). The V gene's germline CDR1 is MNHEY and CDR2 SVGAGI. The ends were cut back, 6 bases at V and 5 bases at J, with 13 bases in the middle. This CDR3 spans 13 amino acids. DNA of the CDR3: TGTGCCAGCAGACGGGATTATCGTGAGACCCAGTACTTC. It codes for CASRRDYRETQYF.

This sequence joins TRBV19 and TRBJ2-3; weak D call: TRBD2 (6 bases). V lost 5 bases, J lost 1 base, and 13 bases lay in between. In germline, CDR1 is LNHDA, CDR2 SQIVND (reference sequence). The CDR3 has 15 amino acids. CDR3 in amino acids: CASSYLTGGTDTQYF. The DNA for the CDR3 is TGTGCCAGTAGTTACCTAACGGGGGGCACAGATACGCAGTATTTT.

This chain joins TRBV5-4 and TRBJ1-1; D perhaps matches TRBD1 (5 bases). Germline V gene lookup returns CDR1 SGHNT and CDR2 YYREEE (reference sequence). The CDR3 sequence is 13 residues long. The ends were cut back, 4 bases at V and 5 bases at J, with 12 bases in the middle. CDR3 in DNA: TGTGCCAGCAGCCGGACATGGACGACTGAAGCTTTCTTT. Translation: CASSRTWTTEAFF. Full variable domain (outside the CDR3, taken from reference TRBV5-4 and TRBJ1-1): ETGVTQSPTHLIKTRGQQVTLRCSSQSGHNTVSWYQQALGQGPQFIFQYYREEENGRGNFPPRFSGLQFPNYSSELNVNALELDDSALYLCASSRTWTTEAFFGQGTRLTVV.

The CDR3 is CACPGRNSYEQYF. For the CDR3, the DNA is TGTGCCTGCCCGGGACGAAACTCCTACGAGCAGTACTTC. The rearrangement links TRBV30 to TRBJ2-7, with D perhaps being TRBD1 or TRBD2 (5 bases each). Germline CDR1 GTSNPN, CDR2 SVGIG (reference sequence). The CDR3 contains 13 residues. V was cut by 6 bases and J by 0 bases, with 12 bases left in between.

The rearrangement uses TRBV15 and TRBJ1-4, with 11 bases that match TRBD1. Germline CDR1 is LNHNV and CDR2 is YYDKDF (reference sequence). The CDR3 contains 17 residues. V lost 5 bases and J lost 4; bases outside the gene matches: 9. The CDR3 DNA reads TGTGCCACCAGCGCCGGACAGGGGGCGTTCGTTAATGAAAAACTGTTTTTT. It encodes CATSAGQGAFVNEKLFF.

This chain uses TRBV5-1 with TRBJ2-7; maybe TRBD2 (5 bases). The CDR3 consists of 15 residues. Between the trimmed V and J ends, which lost 2 bases and 3 bases, there was a span of 15 bases. Germline CDR1 reads SGHRS; CDR2 reads YFSETQ. The DNA of the CDR3 is TGCGCCAGCAGCTTCATGGGTCAAGGAGGCTACGAGCAGTACTTC. Its protein is CASSFMGQGGYEQYF.

The CDR3 nucleotides are TGTGCCATCGGGGCCGGGACAGGGACGAATGAGCAGTTCTTC. This codes for CAIGAGTGTNEQFF. V and J are TRBV10-3 and TRBJ2-1; 9 bases fit TRBD1. After removal of 8 bases from V and 7 bases from J, the junction contained 9 bases not matched to a gene. This CDR3 contains 14 residues. The V gene's germline CDR1 is ENHRY and CDR2 SYGVKD.

The chain combines TRBV6-5 with TRBJ1-2; 8 bases are shared with TRBD1. The V and J ends lost 4 bases and 3 bases, in that order; junction bases with no gene match: 4. The CDR3 consists of 14 residues. Germline V gene data show CDR1 as MNHEY and CDR2 as SVGAGI. The CDR3 DNA follows: TGTGCCAGCAGTTCAAGGACAGGGCACTATGGCTACACCTTC. It yields the protein CASSSRTGHYGYTF.

The rearrangement uses TRBV10-3 and TRBJ1-3; unclear D gene. The CDR3 consists of 14 residues. The V end lost 3 bases, the J end lost 2 bases, and 8 bases lay between the germline ends. Per germline, CDR1 ENHRY and CDR2 SYGVKD. CDR3 region: CAISDSTAGNTIYF. The CDR3 DNA is TGTGCCATCAGTGATTCTACGGCTGGAAACACCATATATTTT.

This chain uses TRBV6-5 with TRBJ2-7, with 7 bases lining up with TRBD1. The germline gives CDR1 MNHEY, CDR2 SVGAGI. The CDR3 spans 15 residues. The V gene end was trimmed by 8 bases and the J gene end by 6 bases; junction bases not matched to a gene: 16. CDR3 loop: CASGIPGQRAGEQYF. For the CDR3, the DNA is TGTGCCAGCGGAATTCCGGGACAGAGGGCCGGCGAGCAGTACTTC.

The chain joins TRBV6-5 to TRBJ2-7, with 10 bases lining up with TRBD1. V lost 2 bases to trimming and J lost 6 bases; unmatched junction nucleotides: 4. CDR1 is MNHEY, CDR2 SVGAGI, per germline. This CDR3 comprises 14 residues. CDR3 sequence reads: CASSYRQGAGEQYF. Written as DNA, the CDR3 is TGTGCCAGCAGTTACCGACAGGGGGCAGGCGAGCAGTACTTC.